The 20 T cell receptor beta chains below were found in one sample sequenced in a study of shared clonotypes between healthy human individuals (dated by TCRdb to the early 2020s). Library preparation used the immunoSEQ multiplex PCR assay. TCRdb took this table from immuneACCESS and kept in-frame rearrangements with V and J called. Such tables lack part of the clones; where checked against another copy, unresolved V genes explain under half of the gap, and the rest is unexplained. Across this sample there are roughly 330,000 clones, with around 72% seen only once. 10% of the sample goes to the ten largest clones. Specimen: memory CD4+ T cells sorted from blood. The cell subset or site label corresponds to: CD45RA-negative fraction. These receptors all stem from a man aged 25 to 45 in good health.

This rearrangement joins TRBV7-2 to TRBJ1-1; D uncertain. The CDR3 sequence is 12 residues long. V dropped 3 bases and J dropped 1 base, with 3 bases sitting between them. Germline CDR1 SGHTA, CDR2 FQGNSA. CDR3 sequence reads: CASSLSNTEAFF. The CDR3 bases are TGTGCCAGCAGCTTGTCGAACACTGAAGCTTTCTTT.

This rearrangement joins TRBV7-2 to TRBJ2-5; D is perhaps TRBD1 or TRBD2 (5 bases each). This CDR3 has 14 amino acids. Trimming took 4 bases from V and 4 from J, leaving 13 bases between them. Germline CDR1 SGHTA, CDR2 FQGNSA. As DNA, the CDR3 is TGTGCCAGCAGCTACGGGGCCATACTAGAGACCCAGTACTTC. This gives the protein CASSYGAILETQYF.

This chain joins TRBV5-1 and TRBJ2-1; TRBD2 matches 7 bases. J lost 7 bases, V lost 6 bases, and 10 bases had no gene match. The CDR3 is 14 residues long. CDR1 is SGHRS, CDR2 YFSETQ, per germline. The chain's CDR3 is CASNRGEGQNEQFF. The CDR3 DNA reads as TGCGCCAGCAACCGGGGGGAGGGCCAGAATGAGCAGTTCTTC.

The chain has TRBV19 and TRBJ2-3; 7 bases are shared with TRBD2. V lost 0 bases and J lost 5; bases outside the gene matches: 5. CDR1 is LNHDA and CDR2 is SQIVND in the germline V gene (reference sequence). The CDR3 runs 15 residues. As DNA, the CDR3 is TGTGCCAGTAGTATAGAGACTAGCCTATTAGATACGCAGTATTTT. Its protein product is CASSIETSLLDTQYF.

The V and J genes are TRBV5-1 and TRBJ2-1; the D gene is possibly TRBD2 (7 bases). Germline V CDR1 and CDR2: SGHRS, YFSETQ. This CDR3 has 14 residues. The germline V and J ends were trimmed by 1 base and 4 bases, with 9 bases remaining between them. The CDR3 protein is CASSLRGGYNEQFF. Here the CDR3 DNA reads TGCGCCAGCAGCTTGAGGGGGGGTTACAATGAGCAGTTCTTC.

This chain uses TRBV6-5 with TRBJ1-1; D is unresolved. The CDR3 extends over 11 amino acids. The V end was cut by 7 bases, the J end by 3 bases, with 6 bases between. Germline lookup yields CDR1 MNHEY and CDR2 SVGAGI. The DNA of the CDR3 is TGTGCCAGCATCGCCTACACTGAAGCTTTCTTT. Translating it yields CASIAYTEAFF.

The chain has TRBV6-1 and TRBJ1-5, with TRBD1 matching over 9 bases. J gave up 9 bases and V 0 bases, and 18 bases lay outside the gene matches. The CDR3 runs to 19 residues. Germline V gives CDR1 MNHNS, CDR2 SASEGT. CDR3 in amino acids: CASSEAAPQGYRGRGPQHF. DNA of the CDR3: TGTGCCAGCAGTGAAGCGGCCCCGCAAGGGTACAGGGGGCGAGGGCCCCAGCATTTT.

J is TRBJ2-7 and V is TRBV10-2; D is possibly TRBD1 (5 bases). CDR1 WSHSY and CDR2 SAAADI come from the germline V gene. The CDR3 runs 13 residues. V was clipped by 7 bases and J by 1 base, with 11 bases between them. CDR3 protein: CASKPTESYEQYF. CDR3 nucleotides: TGCGCCAGCAAGCCGACAGAGTCCTACGAGCAGTACTTC.

The chain links TRBV6-5 to TRBJ2-5; no reliable D call. The germline V gene encodes CDR1 MNHEY and CDR2 SVGAGI. The CDR3 is 11 residues long. V lost 6 bases, J lost 7 bases, and 9 bases lay in between. Here the CDR3 DNA reads TGTGCCAGCAGCACTGGTGGGACCCAGTACTTC. Translation gives CASSTGGTQYF.

This chain uses TRBV2 with TRBJ2-2, with 8 bases matching TRBD2. J lost 4 bases, V lost 3 bases, and 4 bases had no gene match. The CDR3 has 15 residues. Germline V lookup: CDR1 SNHLY, CDR2 FYNNEI. The CDR3 region has the DNA TGTGCCAGCAGTGATGTACGGGGGGGCACCGGGGAGCTGTTTTTT. Protein product: CASSDVRGGTGELFF.

This chain uses TRBV6-1 with TRBJ2-4; the D is unclear. Germline V gene sequence: CDR1 MNHNS, CDR2 SASEGT. This CDR3 spans 14 amino acids. Trimming removed 1 base from V and 1 base from J, with 5 bases in between. In DNA form, the CDR3 reads TGTGCCAGCAGTGAAGAGGGTGCCAAAAACATTCAGTACTTC. Amino acids: CASSEEGAKNIQYF.

V is TRBV30 and J is TRBJ1-2, with a possible D match to TRBD1 (5 bases). This CDR3 has 13 residues. Germline CDR1 GTSNPN, CDR2 SVGIG (reference sequence). The ends were cut back, 2 bases at V and 7 bases at J, with 14 bases in the middle. The CDR3 is CAWSSGAHTGYTF. The CDR3 bases are TGTGCCTGGAGTAGCGGGGCGCATACTGGCTACACCTTC.

This clone came up a few times. The rearrangement uses TRBV5-1 and TRBJ2-7; no reliable D call. CDR3 length equals 13 residues. The germline gives CDR1 SGHRS, CDR2 YFSETQ. With 1 base removed from V and 3 bases from J, the gap between germline ends came to 8 bases. For the CDR3, the DNA is TGCGCCAGCAGCTTGTTTGCTGACTACGAGCAGTACTTC. Translation gives CASSLFADYEQYF.

This clone has only one observation. This rearrangement joins TRBV6-5 to TRBJ1-1, with D possibly TRBD1 on 5 matching bases. The germline V gene encodes CDR1 MNHEY and CDR2 SVGAGI. There are 13 residues in the CDR3. V dropped 4 bases and J dropped 4 bases, with 10 bases sitting between them. CDR3 amino acids: CASSWQGRTEAFF. As DNA, the CDR3 is TGTGCCAGCAGTTGGCAGGGTCGCACTGAAGCTTTCTTT.

V usage is TRBV7-8 and J usage is TRBJ1-2; 7 bases align to TRBD1. The trim removed 5 bases at V and 0 bases at J, leaving 6 bases unmatched. CDR1 SGHVS and CDR2 FQNEAQ come from the germline V gene. The CDR3 runs to 15 residues. CDR3 coding DNA: TGTGCCAGCAGCCGAGAGACAGGGTCTAACTATGGCTACACCTTC. Its translation: CASSRETGSNYGYTF.

This chain joins TRBV7-3 and TRBJ2-1; a weak D match, TRBD2 (5 bases). Deletions cut 3 bases from V and 12 bases from J, with 15 bases between. Per germline, CDR1 SGHTA and CDR2 FQGTGA. This CDR3 contains 13 residues. CDR3 coding DNA: TGTGCCAGCAGCTTGGCGACCTCCCGGGGGCAGTTCTTC. Protein: CASSLATSRGQFF.

The V gene is TRBV7-2, the J gene TRBJ2-3, with 12 positions matching TRBD2. The germline V gene has CDR1 SGHTA and CDR2 FQGNSA. The CDR3 is 15 amino acids. Germline trimming cut 6 bases from V and 0 bases from J; bases unmatched to any gene: 1. In DNA, the CDR3 is TGTGCCAGCAGACTAGCGGGAGGAAGCACAGATACGCAGTATTTT. It yields the protein CASRLAGGSTDTQYF.

The sample holds a few counts of this clone. The chain has TRBV6-1 and TRBJ2-5; TRBD2 matches at 12 bases. CDR3 length: 18 amino acids. Losses at the gene ends were 0 bases for V and 5 bases for J; bases not matched to a gene: 10. Germline CDR1 is MNHNS and CDR2 is SASEGT. CDR3 residues: CASSEALAGGPFTETQYF. Written as DNA, the CDR3 is TGTGCCAGCAGTGAAGCACTAGCGGGAGGCCCGTTCACTGAGACCCAGTACTTC.

This rearrangement joins TRBV6-5 to TRBJ2-7; TRBD2 matches 10 bases. Germline values: CDR1 MNHEY, CDR2 SVGAGI. This CDR3 contains 16 residues. The J segment lost 6 bases and the V segment lost 0 bases, leaving 8 bases of the junction unmatched. CDR3 nucleotide sequence: TGTGCCAGCAGTTACTCGATCCTAGCGGGAGAGGGCGAGCAGTACTTC. Its translation: CASSYSILAGEGEQYF.

The chain employs TRBV5-1 and TRBJ2-3; 9 bases are shared with TRBD2. CDR1 and CDR2 (germline): SGHRS, YFSETQ. The V gene end was trimmed by 4 bases and the J gene end by 4 bases; junction bases not matched to a gene: 10. CDR3 size: 16 residues. This chain's CDR3 is CASSPAGGRAPDTQYF. The CDR3 region has the DNA TGCGCCAGCAGCCCCGCCGGCGGGAGGGCCCCAGATACGCAGTATTTT. The variable domain in full, completed from reference TRBV5-1 and TRBJ2-3, reads KAGVTQTPRYLIKTRGQQVTLSCSPISGHRSVSWYQQTPGQGLQFLFEYFSETQRNKGNFPGRFSGRQFSNSRSEMNVSTLELGDSALYLCASSPAGGRAPDTQYFGPGTRLTVL.